These 2 T cell receptor beta chains were sequenced from one sample in a study of somatic mutations in cytotoxic T cells in rheumatoid arthritis (dated by TCRdb to 2016 to 2017). The library was generated by the immunoSEQ multiplex PCR assay. In its TCRdb copy, this immuneACCESS table keeps in-frame sequences only and misses some clones. Where compared with another copy, unresolved V genes explain less than half of these, and the others have no known cause. Across this sample there are approximately 21,000 clones, with approximately 80% seen only once. The ten largest clones capture around 11% of the sample. Sequencing input: CD8+ T cells sorted from blood. These receptors all come from an adult with rheumatoid arthritis.

The rearrangement joins TRBV7-9 to TRBJ1-3, with 7 positions matching TRBD1. Trimming took 3 bases from V and 2 from J; bases not matched to a gene: 7. CDR1 and CDR2 (germline): SEHNR, FQNEAQ (reference sequence). The CDR3 extends over 16 amino acids. The CDR3 sequence is CASSFSDRDPGNTIYF. CDR3 in DNA: TGTGCCAGCAGCTTCTCAGACAGGGACCCTGGAAACACCATATATTTT.

This chain uses TRBV5-6 with TRBJ2-3; D may be TRBD2 (5 bases). The CDR3 runs 15 residues. V was clipped by 0 bases and J by 1 base, with 9 bases between them. The germline V gene encodes CDR1 SGHDT and CDR2 YYEEEE. CDR3 amino acids: CASSLEFSGTDTQYF. The CDR3, as DNA: TGTGCCAGCAGCTTGGAGTTTAGCGGCACAGATACGCAGTATTTT. Drawing the rest from reference TRBV5-6 and TRBJ2-3, the complete variable domain is DAGVTQSPTHLIKTRGQQVTLRCSPKSGHDTVSWYQQALGQGPQFIFQYYEEEERQRGNFPDRFSGHQFPNYSSELNVNALLLGDSALYLCASSLEFSGTDTQYFGPGTRLTVL.